What follows are 19 T cell receptor beta chains derived from one specimen sequenced in a study of T cell clonality in common variable immunodeficiency. Data came from immunoSEQ multiplex PCR; TCRdb stores just in-frame clones and leaves some out. The sample yields 15,000 to 25,000 clones, without any singletons. Regarding the study as a whole: In common variable immunodeficiency, TCR beta chains reportedly carried fewer deletions and N-nucleotide insertions.

These TCRs' antigens remain unknown. Material: peripheral blood mononuclear cells. Source of these receptors: a human donor with common variable immunodeficiency.

In its sample, this clone ranks as medium-sized. Read coverage stops 3 residues before the CDR3 terminus; the germline J gene supplies the remainder. This chain connects TRBV20-1 to TRBJ1-5, with TRBD1 identical over 9 bases. The CDR3 consists of 17 residues. Looked up from germline, CDR1 is DFQATT and CDR2 is SNEGSKA (reference sequence). The J segment lost 4 bases and the V segment lost 6 bases, leaving 16 bases of the junction unmatched. CDR3 sequence: CSAANPQQGASNQPQHF. Partial CDR3 DNA: TGCAGTGCCGCAAACCCTCAACAGGGGGCCAGTAATCAGCCC.

This clone was observed a handful of times. CDR3 residues: CASSRSGGPTDTQYF. The sequenced part of the CDR3 DNA is TGTGCCAGCAGCCGTAGCGGGGGCCCCACAGATACG. The chain carries TRBV7-2 and TRBJ2-3; TRBD2 matches 9 bases. The CDR3 end lies 3 residues beyond the end of the read and is filled in from the germline J gene. In germline, CDR1 is SGHTA, CDR2 FQGNSA. The CDR3 extends over 15 amino acids. V was pared by 5 bases and J by 2 bases, with 5 bases of the junction left unmatched.

CDR3 in amino acids: CASSLVKGEAFF. The CDR3 DNA, read in part, is TGTGCCAGCAGCTTAGTTAAAGGGGAA. The chain has TRBV7-2 and TRBJ1-1; D gene unclear. The read halts 3 residues ahead of the CDR3 end, with the missing end drawn from the germline J gene. The germline CDR1 and CDR2 sequences are SGHTA and FQGNSA. The CDR3 has 12 amino acids. Supplemented by reference TRBV7-2 and TRBJ1-1, the full variable domain reads GAGVSQSPSNKVTEKGKDVELRCDPISGHTALYWYRQSLGQGLEFLIYFQGNSAPDKSGLPSDRFSAERTGGSVSTLTIQRTQQEDSAVYLCASSLVKGEAFFGQGTRLTVV.

A note on this clone: Sequencing ends 3 residues short of the CDR3 end; the germline J gene provides the rest. V is TRBV7-9 and J is TRBJ2-7, with D perhaps TRBD1 (6 bases). V lost 7 bases, J lost 2 bases, and 15 bases lay in between. Germline V CDR1 and CDR2: SEHNR, FQNEAQ (reference sequence). The CDR3 spans 14 residues. This chain's CDR3 is CASKLESGAYEQYF. The DNA read from the CDR3 is TGTGCCAGCAAACTCGAGTCAGGGGCCTACGAG.

A remark on this clone: The read finishes 3 residues shy of the CDR3 end, and the germline J gene is used to complete it. The chain links TRBV7-3 to TRBJ2-7; D unresolved. Trimming shortened V by 1 base and J by 4 bases, and 11 bases separated the two germline ends. In germline, CDR1 is SGHTA, CDR2 FQGTGA. The CDR3 has 14 residues. Incomplete CDR3 DNA: TGTGCCAGCAGCTTAAGGTGGGCAAGGTACGAG. Encoded protein: CASSLRWARYE. The full CDR3 protein reads CASSLRWARYEQYF.

Concerning this clone itself: The read stops 3 residues short of the end of the CDR3; the missing end is completed from the germline J gene. This rearrangement joins TRBV7-2 to TRBJ1-6, with 7 bases identical to TRBD1. Germline V gene lookup returns CDR1 SGHTA and CDR2 FQGNSA. V dropped 4 bases and J dropped 9; count of bases not matched to a gene: 6. The length of the CDR3 is 14 residues. The CDR3 region is CASSSNRGRSPLHF. CDR3 bases read: TGTGCCAGCAGCTCCAACAGGGGTCGTTCACCC.

This clone was counted between two and nine times. The read comes to an end 3 residues before the CDR3 does, leaving the germline J gene to fill in the end. The gene calls are TRBV2 and TRBJ2-2; D may be TRBD2 (7 bases). The CDR3 length is 15 residues. Germline V gene lookup returns CDR1 SNHLY and CDR2 FYNNEI. Trimming removed 4 bases at V and 7 bases at J, with 16 bases between. CDR3 loop: CASSVRGGAVGELFF. The DNA read from the CDR3 is TGTGCCAGCAGTGTAAGAGGGGGGGCCGTCGGGGAG.

This clone was counted a few times. The CDR3 end is not reached by the read, which stops 3 residues before it; the germline J gene fills it in. This sequence joins TRBV7-9 and TRBJ1-1; 7 bases agree with TRBD1. CDR3 length: 13 amino acids. Trimming at V came to 4 bases and at J to 1 base, leaving 0 bases not matched to a gene. CDR1 and CDR2 from the germline V gene are SEHNR and FQNEAQ (reference sequence). CDR3 bases read: TGTGCCAGCAGCTGGGACAGGAACACTGAA. It specifies CASSWDRNTE. From start to end, the CDR3 is CASSWDRNTEAFF.

This clone was seen more than once but under ten times. With the read ending 3 residues before the CDR3 end, the germline J gene is used to fill in that end. At the DNA level, this CDR3 is encoded by other sequences in the same sample as well. This chain links TRBV19 with TRBJ2-5; 8 bases map to TRBD1. This CDR3 comprises 12 residues. V was clipped by 5 bases and J by 5 bases; unmatched bases: 1. Germline values: CDR1 LNHDA, CDR2 SQIVND (reference sequence). CDR3 residues: CASSHRGETQYF. CDR3 DNA (partial): TGTGCCAGTAGTCACAGGGGGGAGACC.

Sample share makes this clone medium-sized (0.01 to 0.1%). The read finishes 3 residues shy of the CDR3 end, and the germline J gene is used to complete it. The J gene is TRBJ1-2, the V gene TRBV28; 9 bases match TRBD1. The CDR3 sequence is 15 residues long. The ends lost 5 bases at V and 2 bases at J; junction bases unmatched: 6. Germline V gives CDR1 MDHEN, CDR2 SYDVKM. The sequenced CDR3 bases are TGTGCCAGCAGTCACACGACAGGGGGAAACTATGGC. Protein sequence: CASSHTTGGNYG. The CDR3 in its entirety is CASSHTTGGNYGYTF.

A word on this clone: The read terminates 3 residues before the CDR3 end, so the remaining end is supplied by the germline J gene. V gene TRBV6-2 or TRBV6-3 combines with J gene TRBJ2-7; a possible D gene is TRBD2 (7 bases). CDR3 size: 14 residues. The germline gives CDR1 MNHEY, CDR2 SVGEGT. V lost 7 bases, J lost 3 bases, and 16 bases lay in between. The CDR3 is CASTYREGNYEQYF. CDR3 DNA, as far as it was read: TGTGCCAGCACCTACAGGGAGGGTAACTACGAG.

This clone was counted between two and nine times. The read ends 3 residues shy of where the CDR3 ends; the end is completed using the germline J gene. The chain carries TRBV19 and TRBJ2-2; possibly TRBD1 for D (6 bases). The CDR3 sequence is 15 residues long. Trimming stripped 3 bases from V and 1 base from J, with 9 bases between. Germline V lookup: CDR1 LNHDA, CDR2 SQIVND (reference sequence). The CDR3 DNA, read in part, is TGTGCCAGTAGTATCACAGGGTTGAACACCGGGGAG. It is translated as CASSITGLNTGE. The CDR3 as a whole reads CASSITGLNTGELFF.

A remark on this clone: From the germline J gene comes the end of the CDR3, since the read stops 3 residues before it. The rearrangement joins TRBV19 to TRBJ2-3, with D possibly TRBD1 on 6 matching bases. The V end lost 3 bases, the J end lost 1 base, and 8 bases lay between the germline ends. Germline CDR1 reads LNHDA; CDR2 reads SQIVND (reference sequence). The CDR3 is 14 residues long. CDR3 DNA, as far as it was read: TGTGCCAGTAGTATCCAGGGGCGCACAGATACG. Residues: CASSIQGRTDT. The entire CDR3 protein is CASSIQGRTDTQYF.

As to this clone: The sequenced fragment ends 3 residues before the CDR3 boundary, so the rest is inferred from the germline J gene. This chain joins TRBV19 and TRBJ2-2, with TRBD1 as a possible D gene (6 bases). This CDR3 is 14 amino acids long. Germline values: CDR1 LNHDA, CDR2 SQIVND (reference sequence). The V end was cut by 6 bases, the J end by 1 base, with 9 bases between. The CDR3 here is CASRPTGNTGELFF. The covered CDR3 bases are TGTGCCAGTAGGCCGACAGGGAACACCGGGGAG.

Regarding this clone: The read gets to within 3 residues of the CDR3 end, and the germline J gene fills in the rest. The genes are TRBV7-6 and TRBJ2-2; D is undetermined. The V end lost 1 base, the J end lost 3 bases, and 6 bases lay between the germline ends. The CDR3 covers 14 residues. Germline V gene data show CDR1 as SGHVS and CDR2 as FNYEAQ. Incomplete CDR3 DNA: TGTGCCAGCAGCTTAGAGGCCCACACCGGGGAG. Amino acid sequence: CASSLEAHTGE. The full CDR3 protein is CASSLEAHTGELFF.

This clone was detected only a few times. From the germline J gene comes the end of the CDR3, since the read stops 3 residues before it. The gene calls are TRBV18 and TRBJ2-7, with D possibly being TRBD2 (7 bases). The CDR3 spans 16 residues. Per the germline V gene, CDR1 is KGHSH and CDR2 is LQKENI. Trimming took off 3 bases at V and 0 bases at J, with 15 bases between the two ends. CDR3 DNA, as far as it was read: TGTGCCAGCTCACCGTCGGGGGGCAGAAGCTCCTACGAG. It encodes CASSPSGGRSSYE. The full CDR3 sequence reads CASSPSGGRSSYEQYF.

Sample share makes this clone medium-sized (0.01 to 0.1%). The missing CDR3 end, 3 residues past where the read stops, is filled in from the germline J gene. The chain employs TRBV24-1 and TRBJ1-2; 8 positions match TRBD1. V was clipped by 4 bases and J by 7 bases; unmatched bases: 7. Germline V lookup: CDR1 KGHDR, CDR2 SFDVKD. This CDR3 comprises 14 residues. The sequenced part of the CDR3 DNA is TGTGCCACCAGTGAAACGGACAGGGTGGGTGGC. Encoded protein: CATSETDRVGG. The whole CDR3 protein is CATSETDRVGGYTF.

This clone appeared a few times. The read falls 3 residues short of the CDR3 end, and the missing part is taken from the germline J gene. V and J are TRBV7-2 and TRBJ1-5; D remains ambiguous. With 5 bases removed from V and 4 bases from J, the gap between germline ends came to 6 bases. This CDR3 is 12 amino acids long. CDR1 SGHTA and CDR2 FQGNSA come from the germline V gene. CDR3: CASSETNQPQHF. Incomplete CDR3 DNA: TGTGCCAGCAGCGAAACTAATCAGCCC.

Within the sample, this clone is medium-sized. The covered CDR3 bases are TGTGCCAGCAGCTTAGGAAGACAGGGGGCTTACGAG. It codes for CASSLGRQGAYE. The full CDR3 sequence reads CASSLGRQGAYEQYF. The gene calls are TRBV11-2 and TRBJ2-7; the match to TRBD1 covers 10 bases. The missing CDR3 end, 3 residues past where the read stops, is filled in from the germline J gene. There are 15 residues in the CDR3. V dropped 1 base and J dropped 4; count of bases not matched to a gene: 4. The germline CDR1 and CDR2 sequences are SGHAT and FQNNGV.